This T cell receptor beta chain was identified during a study of Ad26.COV2.S vaccination and SARS-CoV-2 variants. Treatment here: around 19 received Ad26.COV2.S at low or high dose, single or two shots; 5 received placebo; per-sample allocation not given. It was on day 63 after the first vaccine or placebo injection that samples were taken. Some clones are missing from TCRdb's copy, which holds only in-frame ones; the method was immunoSEQ multiplex PCR. The top ten clones hold 9% to 15% of a sample with 400,000 to 450,000 clones, about 93% of them seen once. Germline CDR1 and CDR2: KGHSH and LQKENI. The CDR3 runs 14 residues. The V gene end was trimmed by 3 bases and the J gene end by 2 bases; junction bases not matched to a gene: 4.

This chain joins TRBV18 and TRBJ2-7; 7 nucleotides align to TRBD1. This receptor was identified in a person between 18 and 65 years old who received the Ad26.COV2.S COVID-19 vaccine or a placebo. The sample consisted of peripheral blood, taken in a trial of Ad26.COV2.S vaccine versus placebo. CDR3 sequence (DNA): TGTGCCAGCTCACCGGGACAGATTACCTACGAGCAGTACTTC. This encodes CASSPGQITYEQYF.